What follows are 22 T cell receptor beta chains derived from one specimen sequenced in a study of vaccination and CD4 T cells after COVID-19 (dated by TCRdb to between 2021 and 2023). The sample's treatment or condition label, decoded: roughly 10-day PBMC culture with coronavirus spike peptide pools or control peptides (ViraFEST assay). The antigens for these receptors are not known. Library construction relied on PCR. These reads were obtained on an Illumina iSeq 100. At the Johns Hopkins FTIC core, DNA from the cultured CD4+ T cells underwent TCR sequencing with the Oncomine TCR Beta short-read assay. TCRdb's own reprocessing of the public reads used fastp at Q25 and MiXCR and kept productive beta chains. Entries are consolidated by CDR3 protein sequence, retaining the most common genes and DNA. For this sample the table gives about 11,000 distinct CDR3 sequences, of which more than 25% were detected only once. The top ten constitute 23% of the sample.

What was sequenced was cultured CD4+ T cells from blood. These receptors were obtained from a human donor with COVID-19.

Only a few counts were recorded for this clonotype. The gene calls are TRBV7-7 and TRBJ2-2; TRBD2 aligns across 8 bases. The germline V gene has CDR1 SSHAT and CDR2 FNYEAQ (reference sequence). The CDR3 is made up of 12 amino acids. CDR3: CASPGGAGELFF. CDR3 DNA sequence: TGTGCTAGCCCCGGGGGGGCCGGGGAGCTGTTTTTT.

The CDR3 region is CASSPATEQYF. As DNA, the CDR3 is TGTGCCAGCAGCCCTGCTACCGAGCAGTACTTC. The chain couples TRBV6-1 to TRBJ2-7, with no clear D. Trimming removed 6 bases from V and 6 bases from J, with 9 bases in between. The length of the CDR3 is 11 residues. In germline, CDR1 is MNHNS, CDR2 SASEGT.

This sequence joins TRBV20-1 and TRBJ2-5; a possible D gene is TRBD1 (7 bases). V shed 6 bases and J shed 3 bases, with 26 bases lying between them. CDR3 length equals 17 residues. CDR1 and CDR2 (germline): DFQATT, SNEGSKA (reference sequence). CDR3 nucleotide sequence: TGCAGTGCCCCAGGGGGGCGCCGACTAAGGGGTGAAGAGACCCAGTACTTC. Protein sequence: CSAPGGRRLRGEETQYF.

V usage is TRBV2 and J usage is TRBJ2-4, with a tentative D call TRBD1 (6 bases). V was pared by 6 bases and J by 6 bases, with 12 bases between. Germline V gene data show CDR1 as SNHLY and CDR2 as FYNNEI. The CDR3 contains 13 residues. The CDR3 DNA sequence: TGTGCCAGCAGGTCGGACAGTCGAAACATTCAGTACTTC. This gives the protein CASRSDSRNIQYF.

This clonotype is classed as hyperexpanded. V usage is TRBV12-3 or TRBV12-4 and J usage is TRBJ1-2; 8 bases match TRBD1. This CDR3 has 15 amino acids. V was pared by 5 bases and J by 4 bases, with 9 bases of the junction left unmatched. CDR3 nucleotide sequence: TGTGCCAGCAGTCGTGGACAGGGAAGTCTCTATGGCTACACCTTC. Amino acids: CASSRGQGSLYGYTF.

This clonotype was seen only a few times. The CDR3 protein is CSAMKTSGGFTDTQYF. The CDR3 bases are TGCAGTGCTATGAAGACTAGCGGGGGATTCACAGATACGCAGTATTTT. The V call is TRBV20-1, the J call TRBJ2-3; the match to TRBD2 covers 12 bases. The CDR3 runs 16 residues. From germline, CDR1 is DFQATT and CDR2 SNEGSKA (reference sequence). Trimming cost V 4 bases and J 2 bases; bases outside gene matches: 7.

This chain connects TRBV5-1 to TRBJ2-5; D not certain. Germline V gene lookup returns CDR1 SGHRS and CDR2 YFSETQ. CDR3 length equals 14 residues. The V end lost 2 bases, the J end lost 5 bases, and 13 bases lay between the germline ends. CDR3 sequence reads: CASSLNGPGETQYF. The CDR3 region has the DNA TGCGCCAGCAGCTTAAACGGCCCTGGGGAGACCCAGTACTTC.

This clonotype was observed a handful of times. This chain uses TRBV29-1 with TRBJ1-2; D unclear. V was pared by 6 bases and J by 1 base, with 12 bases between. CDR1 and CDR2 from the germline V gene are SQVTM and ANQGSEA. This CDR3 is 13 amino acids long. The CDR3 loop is CSVPEGFNYGYTF. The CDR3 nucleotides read TGCAGCGTCCCGGAGGGCTTTAACTATGGCTACACCTTC.

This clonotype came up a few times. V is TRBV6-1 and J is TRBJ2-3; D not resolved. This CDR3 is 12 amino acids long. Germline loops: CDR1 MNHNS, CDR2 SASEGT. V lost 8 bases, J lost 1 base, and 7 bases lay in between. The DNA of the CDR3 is TGTGCCAGCGGAGAAGGCACAGATACGCAGTATTTT. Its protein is CASGEGTDTQYF.

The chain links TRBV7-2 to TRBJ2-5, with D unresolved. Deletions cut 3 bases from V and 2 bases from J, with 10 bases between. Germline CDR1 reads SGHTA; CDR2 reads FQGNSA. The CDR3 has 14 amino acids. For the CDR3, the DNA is TGTGCCAGCAGCTTCCCCGGCCCTCAAGAGACCCAGTACTTC. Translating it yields CASSFPGPQETQYF. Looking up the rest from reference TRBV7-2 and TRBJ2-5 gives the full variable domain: GAGVSQSPSNKVTEKGKDVELRCDPISGHTALYWYRQSLGQGLEFLIYFQGNSAPDKSGLPSDRFSAERTGGSVSTLTIQRTQQEDSAVYLCASSFPGPQETQYFGPGTRLLVL.

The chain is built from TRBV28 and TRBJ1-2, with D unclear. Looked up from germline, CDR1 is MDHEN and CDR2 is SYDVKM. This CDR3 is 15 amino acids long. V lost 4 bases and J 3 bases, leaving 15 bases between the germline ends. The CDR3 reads CASSSGEVGDYGYTF. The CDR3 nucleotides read TGTGCCAGCAGTTCCGGGGAGGTGGGCGACTATGGCTACACCTTC.

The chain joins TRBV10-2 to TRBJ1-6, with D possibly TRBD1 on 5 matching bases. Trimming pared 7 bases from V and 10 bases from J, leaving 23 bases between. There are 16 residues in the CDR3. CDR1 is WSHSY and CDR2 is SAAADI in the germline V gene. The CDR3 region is CASTTIRDPISSPLHF. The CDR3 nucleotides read TGCGCCAGCACGACGATTCGGGACCCAATTTCGTCACCCCTCCACTTT.

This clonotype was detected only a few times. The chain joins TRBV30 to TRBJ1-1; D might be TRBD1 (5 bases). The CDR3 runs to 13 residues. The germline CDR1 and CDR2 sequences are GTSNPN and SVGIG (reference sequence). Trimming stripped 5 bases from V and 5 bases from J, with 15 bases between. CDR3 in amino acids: CAWWIGGFTEAFF. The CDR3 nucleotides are TGTGCCTGGTGGATTGGGGGTTTTACTGAAGCTTTCTTT. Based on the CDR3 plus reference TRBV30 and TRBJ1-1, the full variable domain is SQTIHQWPATLVQPVGSPLSLECTVEGTSNPNLYWYRQAAGRGLQLLFYSVGIGQISSEVPQNLSASRPQDRQFILSSKKLLLSDSGFYLCAWWIGGFTEAFFGQGTRLTVV.

The CDR3 nucleotides read TGTGCCAGCAGTCCCTGGGTAGTTAGTGACGAGACCCAGTACTTC. This encodes CASSPWVVSDETQYF. This chain links TRBV28 with TRBJ2-5; D is unclear. V was cut by 5 bases and J by 5 bases, with 18 bases left in between. The CDR3 covers 15 residues. Per germline, CDR1 MDHEN and CDR2 SYDVKM.

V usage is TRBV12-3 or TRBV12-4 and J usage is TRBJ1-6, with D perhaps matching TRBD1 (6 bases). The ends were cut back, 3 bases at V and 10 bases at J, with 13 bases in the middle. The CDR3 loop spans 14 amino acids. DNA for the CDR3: TGTGCCAGCAGTTTTGGGCAGGGGCTCTCACCCCTCCACTTT. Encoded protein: CASSFGQGLSPLHF.

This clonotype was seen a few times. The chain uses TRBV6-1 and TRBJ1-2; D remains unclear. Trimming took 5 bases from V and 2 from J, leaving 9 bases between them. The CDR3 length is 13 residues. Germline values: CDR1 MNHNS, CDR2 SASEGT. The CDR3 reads CASSRVGNYGYTF. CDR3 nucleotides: TGTGCCAGCAGTCGTGTGGGGAACTATGGCTACACCTTC.

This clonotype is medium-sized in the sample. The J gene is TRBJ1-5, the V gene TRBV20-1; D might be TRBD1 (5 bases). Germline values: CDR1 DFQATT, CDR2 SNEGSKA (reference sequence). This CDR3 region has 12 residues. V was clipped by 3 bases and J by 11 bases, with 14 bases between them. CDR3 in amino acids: CSARDSKGSQHF. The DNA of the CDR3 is TGCAGTGCTAGGGACTCCAAGGGGTCCCAGCATTTT.

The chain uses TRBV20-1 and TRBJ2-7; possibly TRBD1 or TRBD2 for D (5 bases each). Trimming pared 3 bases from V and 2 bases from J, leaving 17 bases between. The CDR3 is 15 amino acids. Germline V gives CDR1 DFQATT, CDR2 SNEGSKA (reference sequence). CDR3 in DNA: TGCAGTGCTAGGTTTCCCGGGACGAGTACCTACGAGCAGTACTTC. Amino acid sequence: CSARFPGTSTYEQYF.

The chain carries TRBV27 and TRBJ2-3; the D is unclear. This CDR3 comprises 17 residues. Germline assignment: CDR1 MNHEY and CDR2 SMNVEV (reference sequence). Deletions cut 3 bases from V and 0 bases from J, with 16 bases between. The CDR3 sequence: CASSFSRIWPSTDTQYF. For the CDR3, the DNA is TGTGCCAGCAGTTTTTCCAGGATCTGGCCTAGCACAGATACGCAGTATTTT.

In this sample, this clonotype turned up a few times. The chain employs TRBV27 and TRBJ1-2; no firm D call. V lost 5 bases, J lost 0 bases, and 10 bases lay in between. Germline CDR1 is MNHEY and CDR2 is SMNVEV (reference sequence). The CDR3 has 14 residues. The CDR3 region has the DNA TGTGCCAGCAGTATAGGACCCACTAACTATGGCTACACCTTC. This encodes CASSIGPTNYGYTF.

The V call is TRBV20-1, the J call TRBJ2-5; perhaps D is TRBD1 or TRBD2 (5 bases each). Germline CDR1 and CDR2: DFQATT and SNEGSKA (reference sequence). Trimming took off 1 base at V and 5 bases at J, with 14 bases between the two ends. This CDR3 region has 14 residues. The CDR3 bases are TGCAGTGCTAGAGTGGGGGAATTTGGGGAGACCCAGTACTTC. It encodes CSARVGEFGETQYF.

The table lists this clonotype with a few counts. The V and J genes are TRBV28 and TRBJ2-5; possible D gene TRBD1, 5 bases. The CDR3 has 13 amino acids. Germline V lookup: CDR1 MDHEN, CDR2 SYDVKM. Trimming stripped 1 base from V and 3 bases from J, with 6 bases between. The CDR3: CASSLSREETQYF. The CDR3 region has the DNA TGTGCCAGCAGTTTATCCAGGGAAGAGACCCAGTACTTC.